These 25 T cell receptor beta chains came from one sample sequenced in a study of monozygotic twins with inflammatory bowel disease. TCRdb re-called the 5' RACE reads and gives one entry per CDR3 protein, without DNA. The sample spans more than 300,000 distinct CDR3 sequences; the ten largest clones claim approximately 5.9%. The material sequenced was blood. Receptor source: a human donor with ulcerative colitis or Crohn's disease, or a healthy co-twin of an affected twin (not recorded which).

The genes are TRBV7-2 and TRBJ1-6; TCRdb's D call of TRBD1 is untestable without DNA. CDR1 SGHTA and CDR2 FQGNSA come from the germline V gene. This CDR3 has 14 amino acids. The chain's CDR3 is CASRPGTEASPLHF.

The chain uses TRBV27 and TRBJ2-5; TCRdb lists TRBD1, though no DNA is available to test this call. The germline V gene encodes CDR1 MNHEY and CDR2 SMNVEV (reference sequence). The length of the CDR3 is 13 residues. CDR3: CASTGWGEETQYF.

The chain has TRBV7-2 and TRBJ2-7; TCRdb calls TRBD1, which cannot be checked without DNA. Germline-derived CDR1 and CDR2 are SGHTA and FQGNSA. The CDR3 loop spans 15 amino acids. The CDR3 sequence is CASRSGTGAPYEQYF.

The chain uses TRBV15 and TRBJ2-3; the TCRdb call, TRBD2, lacks DNA for checking. Germline V gene lookup returns CDR1 LNHNV and CDR2 YYDKDF (reference sequence). This CDR3 spans 17 amino acids. Here the CDR3 reads CATSRDQVAGPSDTQYF.

The CDR3 sequence is CATRRANQPQHF. The chain combines TRBV15 with TRBJ1-5. Germline CDR1 is LNHNV and CDR2 is YYDKDF (reference sequence). The CDR3 loop spans 12 amino acids.

The rearrangement joins TRBV7-8 to TRBJ1-2. Germline assignment: CDR1 SGHVS and CDR2 FQNEAQ. The CDR3 totals 14 residues. This CDR3 reads CASSVSQRHPGFTF.

The rearrangement links TRBV18 to TRBJ1-6. This CDR3 region has 13 residues. Germline CDR1 reads KGHSH; CDR2 reads LQKENI. CDR3 in amino acids: CASSPASYSPLHF.

V is TRBV24-1 and J is TRBJ2-1; TCRdb indicates TRBD2, and absent DNA this call remains unverified. Germline CDR1 is KGHDR and CDR2 is SFDVKD. The CDR3 runs 18 residues. The CDR3 spells CATSDPGTSGPLYNEQFF.

The J gene is TRBJ2-3, the V gene TRBV4-3. This CDR3 contains 15 residues. The germline gives CDR1 LGHNA, CDR2 YSLEER. CDR3 in amino acids: CASSQDTRPTDTQYF.

The chain uses TRBV20-1 and TRBJ1-3. CDR3 length: 13 residues. Germline CDR1 and CDR2: DFQATT and SNEGSKA (reference sequence). CDR3 residues: CSATLVSGNTIYF.

The V gene is TRBV5-1, the J gene TRBJ2-7; TCRdb indicates TRBD2, and absent DNA this call remains unverified. Germline V CDR1 and CDR2: SGHRS, YFSETQ. The CDR3 extends over 16 amino acids. The chain's CDR3 is CASSWSGLTGSYEQYF.

The CDR3: CASSGWTGGMSYEQYF. V is TRBV7-9 and J is TRBJ2-7; the TCRdb D gene call, TRBD1, has no DNA to confirm it. The CDR3 is made up of 16 amino acids. Germline assignment: CDR1 SEHNR and CDR2 FQNEAQ (reference sequence).

The chain employs TRBV3-1 and TRBJ2-3. Germline V gene data show CDR1 as LGHDT and CDR2 as YNNKEL (reference sequence). This CDR3 contains 16 residues. The CDR3 sequence: CASSQGVSASGDTQYF.

This chain connects TRBV29-1 to TRBJ1-2; TCRdb's D call, TRBD1, is unchecked because there is no DNA. This CDR3 spans 14 amino acids. CDR1 is SQVTM, CDR2 ANQGSEA, per germline. The CDR3: CSVEAGEWYYGYTF.

V and J are TRBV20-1 and TRBJ2-7. CDR1 is DFQATT and CDR2 is SNEGSKA in the germline V gene (reference sequence). The CDR3 runs to 13 residues. The CDR3 region is CSAESGSSYEQYF.

The CDR3 reads CSAETSFLAGNPDTQYF. This rearrangement joins TRBV20-1 to TRBJ2-3; lacking DNA, the TRBD2 call made by TCRdb goes unchecked. Germline-derived CDR1 and CDR2 are DFQATT and SNEGSKA (reference sequence). This CDR3 has 17 residues.

The chain combines TRBV19 with TRBJ2-2; the TRBD2 assignment by TCRdb is unverifiable without DNA. From germline, CDR1 is LNHDA and CDR2 SQIVND (reference sequence). The CDR3 is 20 amino acids. The CDR3 protein is CASSISAPGLAGGGTGELFF.

This rearrangement joins TRBV12-3 or TRBV12-4 to TRBJ2-7; there is no DNA to check the TCRdb D call of TRBD1. This CDR3 has 19 amino acids. The chain's CDR3 is CASSPGTATALSGSYEQYF.

J is TRBJ2-7 and V is TRBV7-9; checking the TCRdb D call of TRBD1 is not possible without DNA. This CDR3 comprises 14 residues. Germline assignment: CDR1 SEHNR and CDR2 FQNEAQ (reference sequence). The CDR3 spells CASSGGQGFYEQYF.

V is TRBV10-3 and J is TRBJ2-1; checking the TCRdb D call of TRBD2 is not possible without DNA. The CDR3 consists of 14 residues. Per the germline V gene, CDR1 is ENHRY and CDR2 is SYGVKD. The CDR3 sequence is CAISRTSGDNEQFF.

The CDR3 loop is CAGSYWQGASNEQYF. This chain links TRBV6-5 with TRBJ2-7; TCRdb indicates TRBD1, and absent DNA this call remains unverified. The CDR3 contains 15 residues. CDR1 MNHEY and CDR2 SVGAGI come from the germline V gene.

The rearrangement joins TRBV7-2 to TRBJ1-4; TCRdb's assignment of TRBD1 cannot be checked, as there is no DNA. The CDR3 covers 13 residues. Germline V gene lookup returns CDR1 SGHTA and CDR2 FQGNSA. This CDR3 is CASGATGGAKLFF. The whole variable domain, filled in from reference TRBV7-2 and TRBJ1-4, reads GAGVSQSPSNKVTEKGKDVELRCDPISGHTALYWYRQSLGQGLEFLIYFQGNSAPDKSGLPSDRFSAERTGGSVSTLTIQRTQQEDSAVYLCASGATGGAKLFFGSGTQLSVL.

V is TRBV11-2 and J is TRBJ2-5; without DNA, the TCRdb call of TRBD1 cannot be checked. The germline gives CDR1 SGHAT, CDR2 FQNNGV. The CDR3 loop spans 14 amino acids. CDR3: CASSGQGVSETQYF.

The rearrangement links TRBV9 to TRBJ2-3; TCRdb designates TRBD2, a call that cannot be tested without DNA. The CDR3 is made up of 20 amino acids. In germline, CDR1 is SGDLS, CDR2 YYNGEE. CDR3 protein: CASSVGGSGRLGLSTDTQYF.

The chain joins TRBV12-3 or TRBV12-4 to TRBJ2-3. This CDR3 is 12 amino acids long. The CDR3 protein is CASSRATDTQYF.